Given below is one T cell receptor (beta chain) in context. Its antigen is not known. The data belong to a study of shared clonotypes between healthy human individuals. The wider study: The study used three CD4 naive, three CD4 memory, two CD8 naive and one CD8 memory plate per donor.

The assay ran at deep level. Several immunoSEQ 96-well plates shared each subset's DNA, each plate a replicate. Generated by immunoSEQ multiplex PCR, the TCRdb table keeps only in-frame clones and is missing some. The sample lists about 2.1 million clones; roughly 93% were seen once. Terminally differentiated effector memory CD45RA+ cells were excluded from the naive CD8 cells, which were CD45RO-negative and positively selected for CCR7. Trimming removed 3 bases from V and 6 bases from J, with 8 bases in between. This CDR3 is built from 11 residues. Germline loops: CDR1 GTSNPN, CDR2 SVGIG (reference sequence). Overall study findings and caveats: Some clonotypes were shared by all four sorted-subset donors, while others were not shared. The non-shared ones had lower generation probabilities than the shared ones.

The clonotype was recovered from a man in his late teens or twenties in good health. Some clones in this sample may be carry-over from other donors' samples. The sample comprised naive CD8+ T cells from PBMCs. The gene calls are TRBV30 and TRBJ1-2, with D hard to call. CDR3 sequence: CAWSLLDGYTF. CDR3 sequence (DNA): TGTGCCTGGAGCCTCCTAGATGGCTACACCTTC.